This T cell receptor beta chain came from a study of blood T cell repertoires in COVID-19. Measured with immunoSEQ multiplex PCR; TCRdb has only the in-frame clones, and not every one. Of about 360,000 clones listed, 65% to 90% were seen once; the top ten hold about 7.1%. Germline V gene data show CDR1 as LNHDA and CDR2 as SQIVND (reference sequence). This CDR3 spans 14 amino acids. The V end lost 3 bases, the J end lost 8 bases, and 11 bases lay between the germline ends. This clone was observed a few times. The sequencing sample was made of peripheral blood. The chain couples TRBV19 to TRBJ1-6, with D maybe TRBD1 (6 bases). The clonotype originates from a woman in her fifties or sixties with COVID-19, enrolled during active disease. CDR3 sequence: CASSITGMDSPLHF. CDR3 nucleotide sequence: TGTGCCAGTAGTATCACAGGGATGGATTCACCCCTCCACTTT.